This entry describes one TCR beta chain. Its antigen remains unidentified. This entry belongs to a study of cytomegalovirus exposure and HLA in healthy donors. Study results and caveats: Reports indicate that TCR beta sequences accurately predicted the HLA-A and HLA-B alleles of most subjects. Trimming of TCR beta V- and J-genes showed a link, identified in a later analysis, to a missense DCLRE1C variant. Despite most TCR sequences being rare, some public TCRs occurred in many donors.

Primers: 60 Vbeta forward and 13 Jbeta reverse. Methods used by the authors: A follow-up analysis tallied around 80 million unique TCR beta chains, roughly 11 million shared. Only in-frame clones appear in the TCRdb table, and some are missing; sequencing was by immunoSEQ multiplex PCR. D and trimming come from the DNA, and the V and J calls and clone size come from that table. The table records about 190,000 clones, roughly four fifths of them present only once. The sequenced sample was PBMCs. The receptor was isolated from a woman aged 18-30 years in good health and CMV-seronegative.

The CDR3 DNA reads TGTGCCAGCAGTAAACTAGCGGGAGGAACCTACGAGCAGTACTTC. Its translation: CASSKLAGGTYEQYF. The rearrangement links TRBV6-5 to TRBJ2-7; 12 positions match TRBD2. The germline CDR1 and CDR2 sequences are MNHEY and SVGAGI. J was trimmed by 2 bases and V by 5 bases; bases with no gene match: 4. CDR3 size: 15 residues.